The clone carrying this TCR beta chain was seen many times. Antigen: not known. This record comes from a study of cytomegalovirus exposure and HLA in healthy donors. About the study: A prior study identified 117 million unique TCR beta sequences from about 180 million T cells. General study results and limits: In a later analysis, TCR beta V- and J-gene trimming showed a link to a missense DCLRE1C variant.

Between the trimmed V and J ends, which lost 4 bases and 4 bases, there was a span of 14 bases. This CDR3 is built from 15 residues. Germline lookup yields CDR1 MNHNS and CDR2 SASEGT. Vbeta (60) and Jbeta (13) primers were used in the PCR. Profiled with immunoSEQ multiplex PCR; TCRdb holds only in-frame clones, not every one. The sample carries 110,000 to 150,000 clones, around 79% recorded once. The receptor comes from a female donor in good health and CMV-seronegative. This rearrangement joins TRBV6-1 to TRBJ1-5; tentatively, D is TRBD1 (6 bases). Sequences were obtained from PBMCs. CDR3 sequence (DNA): TGTGCCAGCAGTGTGGGCAGGGGCGGTAATCAGCCCCAGCATTTT. Protein product: CASSVGRGGNQPQHF.